This T cell receptor (beta chain) was observed in a study of blood T cell repertoires in COVID-19. Overall study context: T cells, B-cell-depleted T cells, or PBMCs supplied cDNA or gDNA.

Participant age was about 18 to 89 years, and participants resided in approximately 25 US areas. Before being deemed recovered, Cohort 3 donors had two negative PCRs, clearance, or symptom resolution. Per the original data handling: The authors estimated nucleated cell counts from reference gene primer amplification. Some clones are missing from TCRdb's copy, which holds only in-frame ones; the method was immunoSEQ multiplex PCR. V, J and clone size were drawn from that table, and D and trimming were deduced from the DNA. Of 370,000 or so clones listed, around 87% are singletons. The CDR3 has 14 residues. The germline gives CDR1 SGHRS, CDR2 YFSETQ. The V and J ends lost 4 bases and 1 base respectively, with 11 bases between them.

J is TRBJ1-1 and V is TRBV5-1, with D unresolved. The sequence came from a young man who had recovered from COVID-19. What was sequenced was PBMCs or T cells enriched from blood (not recorded which). The CDR3: CASSPRGWNTEAFF. CDR3 in DNA: TGCGCCAGCAGCCCCCGGGGTTGGAACACTGAAGCTTTCTTT.